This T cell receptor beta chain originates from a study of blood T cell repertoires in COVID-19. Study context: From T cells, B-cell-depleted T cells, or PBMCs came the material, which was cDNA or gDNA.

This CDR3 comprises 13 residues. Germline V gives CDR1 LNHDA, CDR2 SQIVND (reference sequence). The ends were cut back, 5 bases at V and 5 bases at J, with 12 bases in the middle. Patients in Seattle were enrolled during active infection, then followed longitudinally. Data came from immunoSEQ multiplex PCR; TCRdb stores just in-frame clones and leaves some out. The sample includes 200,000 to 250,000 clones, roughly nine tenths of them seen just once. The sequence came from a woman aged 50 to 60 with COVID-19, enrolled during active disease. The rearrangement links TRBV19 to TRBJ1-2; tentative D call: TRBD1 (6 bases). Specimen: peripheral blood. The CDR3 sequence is CASSPGTQYGYTF. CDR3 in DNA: TGTGCCAGTAGTCCCGGGACACAGTATGGCTACACCTTC.